What follows is one T cell receptor (beta chain) and its context. Germline V lookup: CDR1 SNHLY, CDR2 FYNNEI. V gave up 3 bases and J gave up 4 bases; unmatched junction bases: 2. The CDR3 is 13 residues long. The method was immunoSEQ multiplex PCR; TCRdb's version includes in-frame clones alone and lacks a portion of them. The data hold 86,000 or so clones, with around nine tenths observed a single time. This sample stems from a study of T cell responses to AZD1222 COVID-19 vaccine. The rearrangement uses TRBV2 and TRBJ1-2, with 7 bases that match TRBD1. The starting material was peripheral blood, obtained 28 days after the second AZD1222 dose. The TCR originated in an adult who received the AZD1222 COVID-19 vaccine. DNA of the CDR3: TGTGCCAGCAGTGAGGGACAGTTCTATGGCTACACCTTC. Translation: CASSEGQFYGYTF.